These 17 T cell receptor beta chains share one sample of origin, sequenced in a study of T cells in tumors after PD-1 blockade (dated by TCRdb to between 2017 and 2020). Explained via the paper, the time point label denotes: after anti-PD-1 therapy. The library was obtained by the immunoSEQ multiplex PCR assay. TCRdb holds this immuneACCESS table with in-frame rearrangements only. Some clones are missing; in checked studies, unresolved V genes explain under half, and the rest has no known cause. For this sample the table gives just under 65,000 clones, of which approximately 74% were detected only once. Clones ranked in the top ten supply 4.7% of the sample. The starting material was PBMCs, obtained after anti-PD-1 treatment. All receptors come from a human donor with basal cell carcinoma.

This clone was observed a single time. The chain uses TRBV11-3 and TRBJ1-1, with unresolved D. V was clipped by 5 bases and J by 1 base, with 8 bases between them. There are 13 residues in the CDR3. The germline CDR1 and CDR2 sequences are SGHNT and YENEEA. CDR3 in DNA: TGTGCCAGCAGCCCCAACAGGAACACTGAAGCTTTCTTT. Translation gives CASSPNRNTEAFF.

This clone was counted between two and nine times. The rearrangement uses TRBV6-6 and TRBJ2-7; 7 bases match TRBD1. Per germline, CDR1 MNHNY and CDR2 SVGAGI (reference sequence). The CDR3 is 14 amino acids. J gave up 2 bases and V 0 bases, and 1 base lay outside the gene matches. The DNA of the CDR3 is TGTGCCAGCAGTTACTCGGACAGGACCTACGAGCAGTACTTC. It specifies CASSYSDRTYEQYF.

J is TRBJ1-3 and V is TRBV5-4; D possibly corresponds to TRBD1 (6 bases). The CDR3 length is 15 residues. Germline CDR1 reads SGHNT; CDR2 reads YYREEE (reference sequence). Trimming pared 5 bases from V and 4 bases from J, leaving 16 bases between. The CDR3 nucleotides are TGTGCCAGCAGTCCCGGAGGGGGGTCCGGAAACACCATATATTTT. As protein: CASSPGGGSGNTIYF.

This chain links TRBV5-1 with TRBJ2-1; TRBD2 is a possible D gene (6 bases). The germline V gene has CDR1 SGHRS and CDR2 YFSETQ. The CDR3 length is 13 residues. Trimming took 5 bases from V and 12 from J, leaving 18 bases between them. As DNA, the CDR3 is TGCGCCAGCAGTTCTCCGGGAGCTAACGTGCAGTTCTTC. Amino acids: CASSSPGANVQFF.

The rearrangement uses TRBV5-1 and TRBJ2-1; 8 positions match TRBD2. Germline CDR1 SGHRS, CDR2 YFSETQ. V dropped 4 bases and J dropped 4; count of bases not matched to a gene: 10. The CDR3 covers 16 residues. In DNA, the CDR3 is TGCGCCAGCAGCGCTTCGTCGGGGGGGACGTACAATGAGCAGTTCTTC. Translation gives CASSASSGGTYNEQFF.

The rearrangement links TRBV29-1 to TRBJ1-1; a possible D gene is TRBD1 (5 bases). V was pared by 3 bases and J by 7 bases, with 18 bases between. The CDR3 loop spans 14 amino acids. Germline lookup yields CDR1 SQVTM and CDR2 ANQGSEA. The CDR3 loop is CSVDRGREGVEAFF. The CDR3 bases are TGCAGCGTTGACCGGGGCAGGGAAGGTGTTGAAGCTTTCTTT.

The rearrangement links TRBV11-3 to TRBJ2-1; 8 nucleotides align to TRBD2. Germline CDR1 SGHNT, CDR2 YENEEA. The CDR3 runs to 15 residues. The V gene end was trimmed by 1 base and the J gene end by 4 bases; junction bases not matched to a gene: 3. CDR3 sequence reads: CASSLGASGYNEQFF. In DNA form, the CDR3 reads TGTGCCAGCAGCTTAGGTGCTAGCGGGTACAATGAGCAGTTCTTC.

The rearrangement links TRBV30 to TRBJ1-5, with D hard to call. The germline V and J ends were trimmed by 6 bases and 0 bases, with 12 bases remaining between them. Germline lookup yields CDR1 GTSNPN and CDR2 SVGIG (reference sequence). The CDR3 covers 14 residues. In nucleotides, the CDR3 is TGTGCCTGCGGGTCCTTATATAGCAATCAGCCCCAGCATTTT. Amino acids: CACGSLYSNQPQHF.

V is TRBV6-1 and J is TRBJ1-1; D is unresolved. Germline V gene lookup returns CDR1 MNHNS and CDR2 SASEGT. This CDR3 has 12 amino acids. Trimming removed 5 bases from V and 1 base from J, with 5 bases in between. CDR3 residues: CASSYTNTEAFF. The CDR3 DNA is TGTGCCAGCAGTTATACGAACACTGAAGCTTTCTTT.

The V and J genes are TRBV6-6 and TRBJ1-5; 8 bases align to TRBD1. Looked up from germline, CDR1 is MNHNY and CDR2 is SVGAGI (reference sequence). The length of the CDR3 is 16 residues. The V gene end was trimmed by 0 bases and the J gene end by 1 base; junction bases not matched to a gene: 2. The DNA of the CDR3 is TGTGCCAGCAGTTACTCTTGGACAGGGAGCAATCAGCCCCAGCATTTT. Protein sequence: CASSYSWTGSNQPQHF.

The chain has TRBV5-4 and TRBJ2-2; 15 nucleotides agree with TRBD2. V shed 9 bases and J 5 bases; nucleotides not matched to a gene: 20. CDR3 length: 20 amino acids. The germline V gene has CDR1 SGHNT and CDR2 YYREEE (reference sequence). The CDR3 here is CATPRGTSGGPGLGTGELFF. The CDR3 DNA reads TGTGCCACCCCGAGAGGGACTAGCGGGGGGCCGGGGTTAGGAACCGGGGAGCTGTTTTTT.

V is TRBV11-3 and J is TRBJ1-1; TRBD1 might be the D (5 bases). CDR3 length: 13 residues. Trimming cost V 1 base and J 11 bases, with 14 bases left between them. From germline, CDR1 is SGHNT and CDR2 YENEEA. The DNA of the CDR3 is TGTGCCAGCAGCTTAGCTATGGGGGGTGACGCTTTCTTT. Translation: CASSLAMGGDAFF.

The rearrangement uses TRBV7-9 and TRBJ2-3; D may correspond to TRBD1 or TRBD2 (5 bases each). Per germline, CDR1 SEHNR and CDR2 FQNEAQ (reference sequence). V lost 5 bases and J lost 1, with 10 bases in between. The length of the CDR3 is 14 residues. CDR3 protein: CASSRDGRTDTQYF. In DNA, the CDR3 is TGTGCCAGCAGCAGGGACGGGCGCACAGATACGCAGTATTTT.

The V call is TRBV19, the J call TRBJ2-7; tentative D call: TRBD1 (6 bases). The CDR3 totals 15 residues. The V end was cut by 5 bases, the J end by 0 bases, with 14 bases between. From germline, CDR1 is LNHDA and CDR2 SQIVND (reference sequence). The CDR3 reads CASSSPGHPSYEQYF. The CDR3 nucleotides are TGTGCCAGTAGTTCCCCGGGACATCCCTCCTACGAGCAGTACTTC.

The genes are TRBV9 and TRBJ1-3, with 9 bases fitting TRBD1. The CDR3 runs 17 residues. The V gene's germline CDR1 is SGDLS and CDR2 YYNGEE. With V trimmed by 3 bases and J by 4 bases, 11 bases remained unmatched. CDR3 nucleotides: TGTGCCAGCAGCGGATATCCCGGGACAGGGAACGGAAACACCATATATTTT. Residues: CASSGYPGTGNGNTIYF.

There are a few counts of this clone. The V and J genes are TRBV18 and TRBJ1-5, with a weak D call TRBD1 (5 bases). Germline V CDR1 and CDR2: KGHSH, LQKENI. The CDR3 contains 15 residues. With 2 bases removed from V and 5 bases from J, the gap between germline ends came to 13 bases. CDR3 residues: CASSPGTLSDQPQHF. CDR3 DNA: TGTGCCAGCTCACCAGGGACCCTATCGGATCAGCCCCAGCATTTT.

The DNA of the CDR3 is TGTGCCAGCAGCTTAGCCGTACTAGCGGGGGGCCCTAACACCGGGGAGCTGTTTTTT. Protein product: CASSLAVLAGGPNTGELFF. The chain links TRBV11-3 to TRBJ2-2; 12 bases match TRBD2. The CDR3 length is 19 residues. Germline V gene sequence: CDR1 SGHNT, CDR2 YENEEA. V trimming: 1 base; J trimming: 2 bases; junction bases outside the gene matches: 8.